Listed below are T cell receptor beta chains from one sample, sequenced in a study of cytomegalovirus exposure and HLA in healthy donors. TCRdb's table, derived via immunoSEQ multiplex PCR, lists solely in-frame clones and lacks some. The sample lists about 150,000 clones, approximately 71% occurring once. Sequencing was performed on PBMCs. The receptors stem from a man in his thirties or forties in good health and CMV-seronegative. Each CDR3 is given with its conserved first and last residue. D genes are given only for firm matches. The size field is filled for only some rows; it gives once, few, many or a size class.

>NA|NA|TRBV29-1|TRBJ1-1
CSVEGLPPNTEAFF
TGCAGCGTTGAGGGCCTCCCCCCGAACACTGAAGCTTTCTTT
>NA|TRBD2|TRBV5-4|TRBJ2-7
CASSSGLAGDVYEQYF
TGTGCCAGCAGCTCTGGACTAGCGGGAGACGTCTACGAGCAGTACTTC
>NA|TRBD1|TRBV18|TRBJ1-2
CASSPRGPNYGYTF
TGTGCCAGCTCACCAAGGGGGCCCAATTATGGCTACACCTTC
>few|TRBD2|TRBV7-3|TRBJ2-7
CASSPVAGASYEQYF
TGTGCCAGCAGCCCCGTAGCGGGGGCTTCCTACGAGCAGTACTTC
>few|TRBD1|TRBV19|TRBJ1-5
CASSTGTVGNQPQHF
TGTGCCAGTAGTACCGGGACAGTCGGCAATCAGCCCCAGCATTTT
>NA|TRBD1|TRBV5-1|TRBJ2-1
CASSPSGQGAYEQFF
TGCGCCAGCAGCCCCTCGGGACAGGGGGCCTATGAGCAGTTCTTC
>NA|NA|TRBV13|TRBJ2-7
CASGEGSGAPSYEQYF
TGTGCCAGCGGGGAGGGGTCGGGGGCCCCTTCCTACGAGCAGTACTTC
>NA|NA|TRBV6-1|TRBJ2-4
CASSGMDTAKNIQYF
TGTGCCAGCAGTGGCATGGACACAGCCAAAAACATTCAGTACTTC
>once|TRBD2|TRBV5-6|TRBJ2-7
CASSLGLAGVYEQYF
TGTGCCAGCAGCTTGGGACTAGCGGGAGTCTACGAGCAGTACTTC
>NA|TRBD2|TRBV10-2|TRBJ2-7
CASSEGGGISYEQYF
TGCGCCAGCAGTGAGGGCGGGGGGATCTCCTACGAGCAGTACTTC
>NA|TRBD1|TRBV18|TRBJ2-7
CASATGTGASEQYF
TGTGCCAGCGCGACCGGGACAGGGGCCTCCGAGCAGTACTTC
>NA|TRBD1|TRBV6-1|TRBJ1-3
CASRPGQGGNTIYF
TGTGCCAGCAGGCCGGGACAGGGCGGCAACACCATATATTTT
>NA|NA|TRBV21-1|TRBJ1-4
CASSKGPQGPNEKLFF
TGTGCCAGCAGCAAGGGCCCTCAGGGGCCTAATGAAAAACTGTTTTTT
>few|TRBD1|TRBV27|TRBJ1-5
CASSIQGAQPQHF
TGTGCCAGCAGTATACAGGGGGCTCAGCCCCAGCATTTT
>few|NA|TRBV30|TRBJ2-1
CAWSLPSNRNEQFF
TGTGCCTGGAGCCTCCCATCGAACAGGAATGAGCAGTTCTTC
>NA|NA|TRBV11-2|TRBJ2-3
CASSLVVGGGDTQYF
TGTGCCAGCAGCTTAGTCGTCGGAGGAGGGGATACGCAGTATTTT
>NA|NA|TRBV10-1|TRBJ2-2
CASSEVATTGELFF
TGCGCCAGCAGTGAAGTAGCGACCACCGGGGAGCTGTTTTTT
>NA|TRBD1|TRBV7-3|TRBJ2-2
CASSFIPLSGQGNTGELFF
TGTGCCAGCAGCTTCATACCCCTCTCGGGACAGGGGAACACCGGGGAGCTGTTTTTT
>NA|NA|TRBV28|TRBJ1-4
CASSVEPLNEKLFF
TGTGCCAGCAGTGTCGAGCCTCTTAATGAAAAACTGTTTTTT
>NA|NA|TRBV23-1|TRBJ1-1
CASSLPKVQIKNTEAFF
TGCGCCAGCAGTCTCCCGAAGGTACAGATTAAGAACACTGAAGCTTTCTTT
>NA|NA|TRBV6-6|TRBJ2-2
CASSYSPTGNTGELFF
TGTGCCAGCAGTTACTCGCCGACAGGAAACACCGGGGAGCTGTTTTTT
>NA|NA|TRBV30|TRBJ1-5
CAWSTDSNQPQHF
TGTGCCTGGAGTACAGATAGCAATCAGCCCCAGCATTTT
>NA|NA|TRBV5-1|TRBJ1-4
CASSLVAGPRSNEKLFF
TGCGCCAGCAGCTTGGTAGCAGGGCCGAGAAGTAATGAAAAACTGTTTTTT
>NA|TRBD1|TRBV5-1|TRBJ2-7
CASSAGQGFYEQYF
TGCGCCAGCAGCGCCGGACAGGGGTTCTACGAGCAGTACTTC
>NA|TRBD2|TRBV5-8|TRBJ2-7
CASSRTSGTSYEQYF
TGTGCCAGCAGTCGGACTAGCGGAACCTCCTACGAGCAGTACTTC
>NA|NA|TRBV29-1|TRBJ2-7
CSVSSDSYEQYF
TGCAGCGTTTCTAGCGACTCCTACGAGCAGTACTTC
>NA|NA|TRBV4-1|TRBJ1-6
CASSQDSLDNSPLHF
TGCGCCAGCAGCCAAGACAGCCTAGATAATTCACCCCTCCACTTT
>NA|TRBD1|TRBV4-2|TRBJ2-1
CASSQSWAGGNEQFF
TGTGCCAGCAGCCAATCTTGGGCAGGGGGCAATGAGCAGTTCTTC
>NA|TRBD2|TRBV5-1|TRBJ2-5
CASSLALAGGQETQYF
TGCGCCAGCAGCTTGGCTCTAGCGGGAGGACAAGAGACCCAGTACTTC
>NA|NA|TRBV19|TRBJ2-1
CASSTREWREQFF
TGTGCCAGTAGTACTCGGGAGTGGCGTGAGCAGTTCTTC
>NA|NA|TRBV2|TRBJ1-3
CASTRGSGNTIYF
TGTGCCAGCACCAGGGGCTCTGGAAACACCATATATTTT
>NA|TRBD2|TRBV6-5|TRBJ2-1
CASSLRLAEPYNEQFF
TGTGCCAGCAGTTTGCGACTAGCGGAGCCCTACAATGAGCAGTTCTTC
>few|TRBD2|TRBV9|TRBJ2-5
CASSVGLAGVEETQYF
TGTGCCAGCAGCGTTGGACTAGCGGGAGTTGAAGAGACCCAGTACTTC
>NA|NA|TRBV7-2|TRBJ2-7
CASSYGLSLSYEQYF
TGTGCCAGCAGCTACGGACTGTCCCTCTCCTACGAGCAGTACTTC
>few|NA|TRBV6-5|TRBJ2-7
CASRVAGQSSYEQYF
TGTGCCAGCAGGGTTGCAGGACAGTCCTCCTACGAGCAGTACTTC
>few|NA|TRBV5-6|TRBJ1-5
CASSAWGVSNQPQHF
TGTGCCAGCAGCGCCTGGGGGGTCAGCAATCAGCCCCAGCATTTT
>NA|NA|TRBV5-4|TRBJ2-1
CASSRSGGWNEQFF
TGTGCCAGCAGCCGATCCGGGGGTTGGAATGAGCAGTTCTTC
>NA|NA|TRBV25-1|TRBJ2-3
CASSEPGSGDTQYF
TGTGCCAGCAGTGAGCCGGGAAGTGGAGATACGCAGTATTTT
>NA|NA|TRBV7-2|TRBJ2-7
CASSLGRGPRYEQYF
TGTGCCAGCAGCTTGGGTAGAGGTCCCCGCTACGAGCAGTACTTC
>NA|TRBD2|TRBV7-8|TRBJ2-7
CASSPGWTGRDEQYF
TGTGCCAGCAGCCCGGGATGGACGGGGAGGGACGAGCAGTACTTC
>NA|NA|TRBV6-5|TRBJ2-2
CASSYSQGSTGELFF
TGTGCCAGCAGTTACTCGCAGGGGTCCACCGGGGAGCTGTTTTTT
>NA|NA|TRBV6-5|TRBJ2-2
CASSYLTGTGELFF
TGTGCCAGCAGTTACTTGACTGGGACCGGGGAGCTGTTTTTT
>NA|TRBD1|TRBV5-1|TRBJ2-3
CATSTGVVTDTQYF
TGCGCCACATCGACAGGGGTGGTCACAGATACGCAGTATTTT
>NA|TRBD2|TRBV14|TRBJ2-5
CASSHVAGVVTQYF
TGTGCCAGCAGCCATGTAGCGGGAGTAGTAACCCAGTACTTC
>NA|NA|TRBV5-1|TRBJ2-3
CASSSRETDTQYF
TGCGCCAGCAGTTCTCGGGAGACAGATACGCAGTATTTT
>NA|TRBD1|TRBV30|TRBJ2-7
CAWRRDRGTYEQYF
TGTGCCTGGAGGCGGGACAGGGGGACCTACGAGCAGTACTTC
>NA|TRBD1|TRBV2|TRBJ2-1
CASSAKTGQPYNEQFF
TGTGCCAGCAGTGCAAAGACAGGGCAGCCCTACAATGAGCAGTTCTTC
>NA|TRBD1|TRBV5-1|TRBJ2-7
CASSLGDRPTGYEQYF
TGCGCCAGCAGCTTGGGGGACAGGCCTACCGGTTACGAGCAGTACTTC
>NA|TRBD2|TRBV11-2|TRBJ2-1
CASSRIAGSYNEQFF
TGTGCCAGCAGCCGGATAGCGGGGTCCTACAATGAGCAGTTCTTC
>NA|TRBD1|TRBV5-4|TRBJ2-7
CASRGQGAYEQYF
TGTGCCAGCAGAGGACAGGGGGCTTACGAGCAGTACTTC
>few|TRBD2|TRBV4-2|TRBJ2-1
CASSQEGRGEIYNEQFF
TGTGCCAGCAGCCAAGAAGGGCGGGGGGAAATTTACAATGAGCAGTTCTTC
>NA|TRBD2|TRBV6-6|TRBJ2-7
CASSYEGTSGYEQYF
TGTGCCAGCAGTTACGAGGGGACTAGCGGGTACGAGCAGTACTTC
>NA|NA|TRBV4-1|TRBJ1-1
CASSQADRTNTEAFF
TGCGCCAGCAGCCAGGCTGACAGGACGAACACTGAAGCTTTCTTT
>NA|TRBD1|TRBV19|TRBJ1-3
CASRDRGVSDTIYF
TGTGCCAGTAGAGACAGGGGGGTTTCGGACACCATATATTTT
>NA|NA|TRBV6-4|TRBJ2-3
CASSDLATDTQYF
TGTGCCAGCAGCGACTTAGCCACAGATACGCAGTATTTT
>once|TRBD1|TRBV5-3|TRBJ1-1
CARSPDRESEAFF
TGTGCCAGAAGCCCTGACAGGGAATCTGAAGCTTTCTTT
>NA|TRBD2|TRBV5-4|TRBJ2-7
CASSFGTSGSIYEQYF
TGTGCCAGCAGCTTTGGGACTAGCGGGAGTATCTACGAGCAGTACTTC
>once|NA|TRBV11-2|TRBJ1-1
CASSSSGTAGRAFF
TGTGCCAGCAGCTCCTCCGGGACTGCAGGGAGAGCTTTCTTT
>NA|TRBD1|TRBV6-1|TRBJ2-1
CASSASRGLTYNEQFF
TGTGCCAGCAGTGCCAGCAGGGGGCTCACCTACAATGAGCAGTTCTTC